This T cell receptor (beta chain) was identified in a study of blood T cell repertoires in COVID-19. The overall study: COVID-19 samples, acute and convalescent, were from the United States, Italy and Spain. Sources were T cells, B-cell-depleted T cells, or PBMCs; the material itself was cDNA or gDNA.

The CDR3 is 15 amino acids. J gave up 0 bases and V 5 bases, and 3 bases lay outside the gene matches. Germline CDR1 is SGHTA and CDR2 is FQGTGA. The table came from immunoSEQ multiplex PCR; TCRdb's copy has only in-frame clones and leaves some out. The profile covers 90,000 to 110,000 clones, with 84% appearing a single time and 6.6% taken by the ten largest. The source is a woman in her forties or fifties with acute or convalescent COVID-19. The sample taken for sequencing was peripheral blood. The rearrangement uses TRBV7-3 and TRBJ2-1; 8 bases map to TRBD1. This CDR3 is CASSADRDSYNEQFF. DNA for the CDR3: TGTGCCAGCAGCGCGGACAGGGACTCCTACAATGAGCAGTTCTTC.